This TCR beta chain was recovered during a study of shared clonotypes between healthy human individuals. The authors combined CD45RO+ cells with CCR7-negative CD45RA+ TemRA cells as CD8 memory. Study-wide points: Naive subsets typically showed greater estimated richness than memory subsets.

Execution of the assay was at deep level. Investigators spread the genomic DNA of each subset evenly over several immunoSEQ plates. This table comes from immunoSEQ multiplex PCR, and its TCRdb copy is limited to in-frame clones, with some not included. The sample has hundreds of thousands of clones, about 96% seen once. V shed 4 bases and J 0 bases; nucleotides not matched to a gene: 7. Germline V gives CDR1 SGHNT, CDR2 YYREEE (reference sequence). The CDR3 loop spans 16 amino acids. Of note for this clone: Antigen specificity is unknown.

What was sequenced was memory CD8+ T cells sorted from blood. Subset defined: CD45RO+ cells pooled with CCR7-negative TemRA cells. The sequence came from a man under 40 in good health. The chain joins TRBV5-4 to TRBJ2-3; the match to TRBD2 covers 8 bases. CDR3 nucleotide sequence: TGTGCCAGCAGCCTACCGACTAGCGCGAGCACAGATACGCAGTATTTT. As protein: CASSLPTSASTDTQYF.